Presented here are 27 T cell receptor beta chains from one specimen sequenced in a study of T cell changes during pregnancy in multiple sclerosis. Assay: immunoSEQ multiplex PCR; the TCRdb copy retains only in-frame clones and omits some. Of approximately 71,000 clones in the sample, roughly 90% were seen once. The source was peripheral blood, collected in the second trimester of pregnancy. All receptors come from a female donor with multiple sclerosis, enrolled in a pregnancy study.

V and J are TRBV5-1 and TRBJ1-2; 7 bases are a match to TRBD1. Germline values: CDR1 SGHRS, CDR2 YFSETQ. With 4 bases clipped from V and 3 bases from J, the junction kept 12 bases outside the gene matches. The CDR3 has 16 residues. In DNA form, the CDR3 reads TGCGCCAGCAGCCCGGATGGACAGGCGCTCTACTATGGCTACACCTTC. It specifies CASSPDGQALYYGYTF.

CDR3 loop: CASSLAGTQNTEAFF. The CDR3 nucleotides read TGTGCCAGCAGTTTAGCCGGGACACAGAACACTGAAGCTTTCTTT. The chain carries TRBV28 and TRBJ1-1, with D possibly TRBD1 on 6 matching bases. V dropped 2 bases and J dropped 1 base, with 11 bases sitting between them. The CDR3 has 15 amino acids. CDR1 is MDHEN and CDR2 is SYDVKM in the germline V gene.

The chain has TRBV27 and TRBJ1-1; D is possibly TRBD1 (5 bases). The V gene lost 5 bases and the J gene lost 0 bases, with 16 bases spanning the gap. Looked up from germline, CDR1 is MNHEY and CDR2 is SMNVEV (reference sequence). The length of the CDR3 is 16 residues. Here the CDR3 DNA reads TGTGCCAGCAGTCCTGGGGGGAGGGGTATGAACACTGAAGCTTTCTTT. Translated, it gives CASSPGGRGMNTEAFF.

The chain recombines TRBV27 with TRBJ1-1; no reliable D call. Between the trimmed V and J ends, which lost 1 base and 1 base, there was a span of 7 bases. This CDR3 region has 14 residues. Germline V CDR1 and CDR2: MNHEY, SMNVEV (reference sequence). CDR3 sequence reads: CASSLFRGNTEAFF. Here the CDR3 DNA reads TGTGCCAGCAGTTTATTTAGAGGGAACACTGAAGCTTTCTTT.

This clone was detected only once. CDR3 coding DNA: TGTGCCAGCTCACCGGGGCGAAATCAGCCCCAGCATTTT. Amino acids: CASSPGRNQPQHF. This rearrangement joins TRBV18 to TRBJ1-5; TRBD1 might be the D (5 bases). Between the trimmed V and J ends, which lost 3 bases and 4 bases, there was a span of 7 bases. The V gene's germline CDR1 is KGHSH and CDR2 LQKENI. The CDR3 loop spans 13 amino acids.

The CDR3 DNA reads as TGTGCCAGCAGCAATCTGGGACTAGCGGGGCTTGCCTACGAGCAGTACTTC. It yields the protein CASSNLGLAGLAYEQYF. V is TRBV11-2 and J is TRBJ2-7, with 13 positions matching TRBD2. The CDR3 is 17 residues long. Germline-derived CDR1 and CDR2 are SGHAT and FQNNGV. With 5 bases clipped from V and 2 bases from J, the junction kept 9 bases outside the gene matches.

V usage is TRBV27 and J usage is TRBJ2-7; TRBD2 matches 9 bases. Germline V CDR1 and CDR2: MNHEY, SMNVEV (reference sequence). The J segment lost 3 bases and the V segment lost 6 bases, leaving 9 bases of the junction unmatched. This CDR3 has 15 amino acids. The CDR3 nucleotides are TGTGCCAGCAGCCTAAGCGGGGGGCCCCTCTACGAGCAGTACTTC. This translates into CASSLSGGPLYEQYF.

CDR3 sequence reads: CASRQTRDRALRGGYTF. CDR3 coding DNA: TGTGCCAGTAGACAGACGCGGGACAGGGCATTACGTGGGGGCTACACCTTC. The chain recombines TRBV19 with TRBJ1-2, with 9 bases matching TRBD1. The CDR3 is 17 residues long. CDR1 and CDR2 from the germline V gene are LNHDA and SQIVND (reference sequence). The trim removed 6 bases at V and 8 bases at J, leaving 19 bases unmatched.

The rearrangement uses TRBV5-1 and TRBJ1-6; no definite D call. Germline V gene data show CDR1 as SGHRS and CDR2 as YFSETQ. CDR3 length equals 15 residues. V was trimmed by 4 bases and J by 0 bases, leaving 8 bases between them. The CDR3 DNA reads as TGCGCCAGCAGCCCAGGCAGCTCCTATAATTCACCCCTCCACTTT. Protein: CASSPGSSYNSPLHF.

This chain uses TRBV10-1 with TRBJ2-1; a weak D match, TRBD2 (6 bases). V dropped 4 bases and J dropped 8 bases, with 27 bases sitting between them. This CDR3 region has 18 residues. Germline CDR1 WNHNN, CDR2 SYGVQD (reference sequence). DNA for the CDR3: TGCGCCAGCAGTGGGGCCGGACTATTAGATAAGGGTACCTATGAGCAGTTCTTC. Protein: CASSGAGLLDKGTYEQFF.

This CDR3 reads CASSSAQGLTDTQYF. DNA of the CDR3: TGTGCCAGCAGCAGCGCACAGGGGCTCACAGATACGCAGTATTTT. The J gene is TRBJ2-3, the V gene TRBV28, with 7 bases identical to TRBD1. J lost 2 bases, V lost 6 bases, and 8 bases had no gene match. There are 15 residues in the CDR3. Germline V gene lookup returns CDR1 MDHEN and CDR2 SYDVKM.

The rearrangement links TRBV2 to TRBJ2-7, with 8 bases identical to TRBD2. J lost 2 bases, V lost 7 bases, and 1 base had no gene match. This CDR3 has 12 amino acids. Germline CDR1 reads SNHLY; CDR2 reads FYNNEI. The CDR3 DNA reads TGTGCCAGCACGGGACTAGCCTACGAGCAGTACTTC. This gives the protein CASTGLAYEQYF.

The count of this clone is one. V is TRBV9 and J is TRBJ2-4; D is perhaps TRBD2 (6 bases). This CDR3 is 15 amino acids long. Per the germline V gene, CDR1 is SGDLS and CDR2 is YYNGEE. The V end lost 4 bases, the J end lost 3 bases, and 14 bases lay between the germline ends. In DNA, the CDR3 is TGTGCCAGCAGCTTGGCCCCCGGGGGCAAAAACATTCAGTACTTC. This translates into CASSLAPGGKNIQYF.

The CDR3 nucleotides are TGTGCCAGCAGCGTTGAGGAATCTGCTAATTCACCCCTCCACTTT. It yields the protein CASSVEESANSPLHF. V and J are TRBV9 and TRBJ1-6; D is ambiguous. Between the trimmed V and J ends, which lost 2 bases and 6 bases, there was a span of 12 bases. The CDR3 extends over 15 amino acids. Looked up from germline, CDR1 is SGDLS and CDR2 is YYNGEE.

This sequence joins TRBV12-5 and TRBJ2-5; D is perhaps TRBD2 (6 bases). CDR1 and CDR2 from the germline V gene are LGHNT and FRNRAP. This CDR3 comprises 14 residues. The germline V and J ends were trimmed by 4 bases and 6 bases, with 15 bases remaining between them. For the CDR3, the DNA is TGTGCTAGTGGTTCCGGGGACTCCGGGCAGACCCAGTACTTC. This gives the protein CASGSGDSGQTQYF. Full variable domain (missing parts from reference TRBV12-5 and TRBJ2-5): DARVTQTPRHKVTEMGQEVTMRCQPILGHNTVFWYRQTMMQGLELLAYFRNRAPLDDSGMPKDRFSAEMPDATLATLKIQPSEPRDSAVYFCASGSGDSGQTQYFGPGTRLLVL.

The chain has TRBV18 and TRBJ2-7; 9 nucleotides align to TRBD2. CDR1 and CDR2 from the germline V gene are KGHSH and LQKENI. CDR3 length: 16 amino acids. The ends lost 3 bases at V and 4 bases at J; junction bases unmatched: 10. CDR3 protein: CASSPLPTSGGYEQYF. The CDR3, as DNA: TGTGCCAGCTCACCTCTCCCGACTAGCGGAGGTTACGAGCAGTACTTC.

V gene TRBV27 combines with J gene TRBJ1-2, with D possibly being TRBD1 (5 bases). Germline V CDR1 and CDR2: MNHEY, SMNVEV (reference sequence). This CDR3 has 14 residues. The V gene lost 0 bases and the J gene lost 7 bases, with 12 bases spanning the gap. CDR3 sequence: CASSLSGALGGYTF. The CDR3 bases are TGTGCCAGCAGTTTATCAGGGGCTCTCGGTGGCTACACCTTC.

The chain couples TRBV6-1 to TRBJ2-5, with 9 nucleotides matching TRBD1. Losses at the gene ends were 5 bases for V and 5 bases for J; bases not matched to a gene: 6. Germline V gives CDR1 MNHNS, CDR2 SASEGT. This CDR3 is built from 14 residues. CDR3 protein: CASSRTGVGETQYF. The CDR3 nucleotides read TGTGCCAGCAGTAGGACAGGGGTCGGGGAGACCCAGTACTTC.

V gene TRBV27 combines with J gene TRBJ2-2; 7 bases match TRBD1. Germline V CDR1 and CDR2: MNHEY, SMNVEV (reference sequence). This CDR3 is 15 amino acids long. V lost 4 bases, J lost 2 bases, and 4 bases stayed unmatched. CDR3 nucleotides: TGTGCCAGCAGTTCACGACAGGGAAACACCGGGGAGCTGTTTTTT. Translated: CASSSRQGNTGELFF.

The chain joins TRBV9 to TRBJ2-2; D might be TRBD2 (6 bases). The germline V gene has CDR1 SGDLS and CDR2 YYNGEE. The CDR3 runs 15 residues. V lost 0 bases to trimming and J lost 4 bases, with 10 bases between them. CDR3: CASSVAQGGTGELFF. As DNA, the CDR3 is TGTGCCAGCAGCGTAGCCCAGGGAGGCACCGGGGAGCTGTTTTTT.

This clone has just a few counts. The J gene is TRBJ2-1, the V gene TRBV7-7, with 10 bases fitting TRBD2. Germline assignment: CDR1 SSHAT and CDR2 FNYEAQ (reference sequence). J was trimmed by 8 bases and V by 4 bases; bases with no gene match: 5. The CDR3 loop spans 14 amino acids. CDR3 residues: CASSYSGGADEQFF. The CDR3 DNA follows: TGTGCCAGCAGCTACAGCGGGGGGGCCGATGAGCAGTTCTTC.

Here the CDR3 reads CASSLLSSYEQYF. For the CDR3, the DNA is TGCGCCAGCAGCTTGCTCAGCTCCTACGAGCAGTACTTC. This sequence joins TRBV5-1 and TRBJ2-7, with unresolved D. This CDR3 is built from 13 residues. The V end lost 1 base, the J end lost 0 bases, and 5 bases lay between the germline ends. Germline CDR1 and CDR2: SGHRS and YFSETQ.

This chain uses TRBV7-3 with TRBJ1-6; 9 nucleotides match TRBD1. This CDR3 has 13 amino acids. V gave up 4 bases and J gave up 11 bases; unmatched junction bases: 3. Germline V gives CDR1 SGHTA, CDR2 FQGTGA. In nucleotides, the CDR3 is TGTGCCAGCAGCTGGACAGGGGTGACACCCCTCCACTTT. Translating gives CASSWTGVTPLHF.

V usage is TRBV6-5 and J usage is TRBJ1-2; tentative D call: TRBD1 (6 bases). This CDR3 spans 15 amino acids. Germline CDR1 reads MNHEY; CDR2 reads SVGAGI. The ends were cut back, 3 bases at V and 2 bases at J, with 13 bases in the middle. CDR3 nucleotides: TGTGCCAGCAGTTATTTCGCCACAGGGAACTATGGCTACACCTTC. Protein sequence: CASSYFATGNYGYTF.

This chain joins TRBV28 and TRBJ2-5, with 9 bases matching TRBD2. The CDR3 contains 18 residues. Germline trimming cut 2 bases from V and 0 bases from J; bases unmatched to any gene: 10. The germline CDR1 and CDR2 sequences are MDHEN and SYDVKM. The CDR3 coding sequence is TGTGCCAGCAGTTTAGCCAATCCTAGCGGGACGTACCAAGAGACCCAGTACTTC. Protein: CASSLANPSGTYQETQYF.

The V call is TRBV28, the J call TRBJ1-1; weak D call: TRBD1 (6 bases). Germline loops: CDR1 MDHEN, CDR2 SYDVKM. V dropped 5 bases and J dropped 3 bases, with 19 bases sitting between them. The CDR3 is made up of 16 amino acids. The CDR3 DNA is TGTGCCAGCAGTCCCCGGGACATTCGCCCCCACACTGAAGCTTTCTTT. Protein: CASSPRDIRPHTEAFF.

The chain links TRBV2 to TRBJ1-6; 7 bases are a match to TRBD1. Germline V gene data show CDR1 as SNHLY and CDR2 as FYNNEI. The trim removed 4 bases at V and 9 bases at J, leaving 12 bases unmatched. The CDR3 loop spans 16 amino acids. The CDR3 spells CASSAPGGFTFSPLHF. In nucleotides, the CDR3 is TGTGCCAGCAGTGCCCCAGGGGGTTTCACGTTTTCACCCCTCCACTTT.